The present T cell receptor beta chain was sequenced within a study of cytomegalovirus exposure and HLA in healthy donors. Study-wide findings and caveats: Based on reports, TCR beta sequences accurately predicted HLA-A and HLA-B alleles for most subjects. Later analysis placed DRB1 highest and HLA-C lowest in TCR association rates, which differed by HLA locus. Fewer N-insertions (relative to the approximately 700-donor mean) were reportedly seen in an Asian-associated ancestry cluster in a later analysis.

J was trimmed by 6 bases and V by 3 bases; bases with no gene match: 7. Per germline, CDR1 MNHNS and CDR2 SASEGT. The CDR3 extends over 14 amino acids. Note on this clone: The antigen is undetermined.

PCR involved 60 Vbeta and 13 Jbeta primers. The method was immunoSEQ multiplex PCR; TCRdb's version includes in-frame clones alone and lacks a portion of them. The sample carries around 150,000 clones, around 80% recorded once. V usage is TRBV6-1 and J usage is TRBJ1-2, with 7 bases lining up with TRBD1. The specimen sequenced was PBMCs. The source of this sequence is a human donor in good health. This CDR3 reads CASSELGGADGYTF. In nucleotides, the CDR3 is TGTGCCAGCAGTGAGTTAGGGGGCGCGGATGGCTACACCTTC.